This T cell receptor beta chain was documented in a study of T cells in Graves' hyperthyroidism and ophthalmopathy. RNA transcripts served as the template for amplifying TCR beta CDR3 regions. Using the HTBI primer set, a first-round RT-PCR was run on the TCR CDR3. Each CDR3 protein is one row after TCRdb ran MiXCR on the multiplex PCR reads. The repertoire holds hundreds of thousands of distinct CDR3 sequences, with 14% as singletons. Notes on the study in general: Among thyroid clonotypes expanded above 0.001, most also appeared in blood. Ophthalmopathy and stable hyperthyroidism were told apart by a 13 V-J model.

Aged 18 to 65, the patients had hyperthyroidism that was newly diagnosed and had lasted under 2 months. A remark on this clonotype: Its antigen is not known.

V was pared by 6 bases and J by 0 bases, with 10 bases of the junction left unmatched. The germline V gene has CDR1 SGHAT and CDR2 FQNNGV. The CDR3 sequence is 17 residues long. The receptor's source is a woman aged 18-29 years with Graves' hyperthyroidism. The chain employs TRBV11-2 and TRBJ1-3, with 8 nucleotides matching TRBD1. Sequenced input: blood. CDR3 in DNA: TGTGCCAGCAGAGTAACCGGGACAGGAGCCTCTGGAAACACCATATATTTT. Translated, it gives CASRVTGTGASGNTIYF.